The present T cell receptor beta chain was sequenced within a study of T cells in Graves' hyperthyroidism and ophthalmopathy. TCR beta CDR3 regions were amplified from RNA. TCR CDR3 underwent first-round RT-PCR with the HTBI primer set. TCRdb passed the multiplex PCR reads through MiXCR, listing each CDR3 protein once. The table lists 350,000 to 400,000 distinct CDR3 sequences, just under 15% of them singletons. When ophthalmopathy did not progress within 18 months, Graves' hyperthyroidism was considered stable. Patients were excluded for uncontrolled infection, other autoimmune disease, pregnancy or lactation. Each diagnosis drew on symptoms, thyroxine, TRAb, thyroid ultrasound and orbital computed tomography findings. The table lists this clonotype with many counts. Germline V gene sequence: CDR1 LGHDT, CDR2 YNNKEL (reference sequence). The CDR3 length is 14 residues. The V gene lost 0 bases and the J gene lost 4 bases, with 9 bases spanning the gap.

This rearrangement joins TRBV3-1 to TRBJ1-2, with a tentative D call TRBD1 (6 bases). Sequences were obtained from blood. This clonotype originated in a woman aged 25 to 45 with Graves' hyperthyroidism. In DNA, the CDR3 is TGTGCCAGCAGCCAAGAGGACAGTCTCTATGGCTACACCTTC. Translating it yields CASSQEDSLYGYTF.